This T cell receptor beta chain is from a study of identical twins. TCRdb called the 5' RACE reads again in MiXCR, with one record for every CDR3 protein. The table lists 350,000 or so distinct CDR3 sequences, roughly an eighth of them singletons. This clonotype was seen a handful of times. The same sample was also used in a study of yellow fever vaccine responses in identical twins.

This TCR was recovered from a woman between 18 and 29 years old in good health. Sequenced input: CD8+ T cells sorted from blood.

The CDR3 sequence: CASSEAWDGVTGELFF. DNA of the CDR3: TGTGCCAGCAGTGAAGCGTGGGACGGGGTCACCGGGGAGCTGTTTTTT. J is TRBJ2-2 and V is TRBV2, with D perhaps assigned TRBD1 or TRBD2 (5 bases each). The CDR3 consists of 16 residues. Germline V gene sequence: CDR1 SNHLY, CDR2 FYNNEI. The V end lost 0 bases, the J end lost 4 bases, and 12 bases lay between the germline ends.